The 7 T cell receptor beta chains below come from one sample, sequenced in a study of T cell changes during pregnancy in multiple sclerosis. Clones were read by immunoSEQ multiplex PCR, and TCRdb kept only the in-frame ones, dropping some. The sample lists roughly 27,000 clones; over 65% were seen once. This sample comprised CD8+ T cells from peripheral blood mononuclear cells, obtained after pregnancy. Receptor source: a female donor with multiple sclerosis, enrolled in a pregnancy study.

The chain uses TRBV4-3 and TRBJ1-2; D is ambiguous. The CDR3 spans 16 residues. Germline V CDR1 and CDR2: LGHNA, YSLEER. V gave up 0 bases and J gave up 0 bases, with 11 bases separating them. Here the CDR3 reads CASSQDIETTNYGYTF. The CDR3 bases are TGCGCCAGCAGCCAAGATATAGAGACTACTAACTATGGCTACACCTTC.

The chain has TRBV6-6 and TRBJ1-2; 7 bases agree with TRBD1. The CDR3 extends over 14 amino acids. Unmatched junction bases numbered 2, after V lost 0 bases and J lost 4 bases. The germline gives CDR1 MNHNY, CDR2 SVGAGI (reference sequence). CDR3 sequence reads: CASSYSGDSYGYTF. Written as DNA, the CDR3 is TGTGCCAGCAGTTACTCGGGGGACAGCTATGGCTACACCTTC.

By share of the sample, this clone is medium-sized. The V gene is TRBV27, the J gene TRBJ1-6, with 7 bases identical to TRBD1. V shed 10 bases, J shed 1 base, and the junction held 13 bases outside the gene matches. The germline CDR1 and CDR2 sequences are MNHEY and SMNVEV (reference sequence). The CDR3 totals 17 residues. The CDR3 DNA is TGTGCCACCCTCTCAGGGGGTAAGGTGTCCTATAATTCACCCCTCCACTTT. Its translation: CATLSGGKVSYNSPLHF.

This chain connects TRBV10-1 to TRBJ1-1; tentatively, D is TRBD1 (5 bases). The CDR3 loop spans 15 amino acids. CDR1 and CDR2 from the germline V gene are WNHNN and SYGVQD (reference sequence). The ends were cut back, 2 bases at V and 0 bases at J, with 10 bases in the middle. The DNA of the CDR3 is TGCGCCAGCAGTGAGGGTGGGGCCCTGAACACTGAAGCTTTCTTT. Translated, it gives CASSEGGALNTEAFF.

V and J are TRBV21-1 and TRBJ1-4; the DNA was not used to check the table's D call, TRBD1. TRBV21-1 is a pseudogene. The CDR3 consists of 18 residues. CDR3 nucleotide sequence: TGTGCCAGCAGCAAACGTCAAATCCTCGGGACACCTAATGAAAAACTGTTTTTT. The encoded protein is CASSKRQILGTPNEKLFF.

The chain employs TRBV10-1 and TRBJ2-1; the D gene is possibly TRBD2 (7 bases). CDR1 is WNHNN, CDR2 SYGVQD, per germline (reference sequence). V was cut by 5 bases and J by 8 bases, with 16 bases left in between. The CDR3 contains 14 residues. The CDR3 region has the DNA TGCGCCAGCAGTAGGAACAGGGCGGGGGATGAGCAGTTCTTC. Amino acid sequence: CASSRNRAGDEQFF.

The chain links TRBV9 to TRBJ1-1, with unresolved D. With 0 bases removed from V and 2 bases from J, the gap between germline ends came to 8 bases. The CDR3 has 14 amino acids. Germline V CDR1 and CDR2: SGDLS, YYNGEE. The CDR3, as DNA: TGTGCCAGCAGCGTAGGCCACTTAAACACTGAAGCTTTCTTT. Translating gives CASSVGHLNTEAFF.